The subject of this entry is one TCR beta chain. This specimen includes other DNA sequences encoding the same CDR3. The source of the sample is a study of blood T cell repertoires in COVID-19. The repertoire was sequenced with immunoSEQ multiplex PCR; TCRdb's copy has only in-frame clones and lacks some. The table lists 150,000 to 200,000 clones, about 90% of them singletons. The Seattle patients, enrolled during active infection, were followed longitudinally. With 1 base clipped from V and 3 bases from J, the junction kept 2 bases outside the gene matches. This CDR3 comprises 16 residues. From germline, CDR1 is SGHTA and CDR2 FQGNSA.

The chain employs TRBV7-2 and TRBJ2-7, with 14 bases lining up with TRBD2. Sequencing was carried out using peripheral blood. This sequence was found in a woman aged 55-70 years with COVID-19, enrolled during active disease. CDR3 sequence (DNA): TGTGCCAGCAGCTTAGAAGGGACTAGCGGGAGCTACGAGCAGTACTTC. Its translation: CASSLEGTSGSYEQYF.